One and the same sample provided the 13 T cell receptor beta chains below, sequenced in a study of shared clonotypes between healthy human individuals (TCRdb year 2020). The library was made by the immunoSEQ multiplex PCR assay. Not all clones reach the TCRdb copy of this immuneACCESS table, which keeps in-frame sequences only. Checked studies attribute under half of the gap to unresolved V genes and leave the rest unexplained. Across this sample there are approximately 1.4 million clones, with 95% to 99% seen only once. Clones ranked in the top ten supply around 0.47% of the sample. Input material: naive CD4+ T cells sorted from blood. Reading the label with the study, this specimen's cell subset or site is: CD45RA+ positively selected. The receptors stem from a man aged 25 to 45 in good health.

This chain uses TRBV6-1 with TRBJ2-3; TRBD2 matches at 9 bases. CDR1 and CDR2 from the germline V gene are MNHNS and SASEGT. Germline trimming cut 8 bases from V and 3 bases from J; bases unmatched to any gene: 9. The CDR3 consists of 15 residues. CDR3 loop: CASGWGLAVTDTQYF. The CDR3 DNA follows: TGTGCCAGCGGATGGGGACTAGCAGTAACAGATACGCAGTATTTT.

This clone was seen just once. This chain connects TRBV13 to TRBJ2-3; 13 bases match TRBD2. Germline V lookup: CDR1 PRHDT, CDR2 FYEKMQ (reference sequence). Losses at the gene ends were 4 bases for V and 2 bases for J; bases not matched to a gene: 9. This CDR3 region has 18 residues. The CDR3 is CASSYRTSGSSTTDTQYF. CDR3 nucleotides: TGTGCCAGCAGCTATCGGACTAGCGGGAGTTCCACCACAGATACGCAGTATTTT.

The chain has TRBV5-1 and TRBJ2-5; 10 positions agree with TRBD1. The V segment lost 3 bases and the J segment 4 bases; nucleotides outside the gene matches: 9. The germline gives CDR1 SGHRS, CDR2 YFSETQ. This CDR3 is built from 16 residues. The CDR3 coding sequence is TGCGCCAGCAGCTGGGGGGACAGGGGAGGGCGAGAGACCCAGTACTTC. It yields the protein CASSWGDRGGRETQYF.

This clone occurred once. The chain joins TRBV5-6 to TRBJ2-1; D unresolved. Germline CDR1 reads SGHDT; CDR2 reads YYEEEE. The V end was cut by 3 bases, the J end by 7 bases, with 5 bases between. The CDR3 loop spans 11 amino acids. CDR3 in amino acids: CASSWLNEQFF. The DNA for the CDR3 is TGTGCCAGCAGCTGGTTGAATGAGCAGTTCTTC.

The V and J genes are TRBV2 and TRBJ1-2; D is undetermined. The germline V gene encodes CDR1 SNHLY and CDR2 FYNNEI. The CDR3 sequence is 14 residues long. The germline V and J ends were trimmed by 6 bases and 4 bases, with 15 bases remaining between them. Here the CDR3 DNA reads TGTGCCAGCAGCCCCGATACCGAGGGCTATGGCTACACCTTC. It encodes CASSPDTEGYGYTF.

CDR3 protein: CASSELRDARTTF. As DNA, the CDR3 is TGTGCCAGCAGTGAGCTCCGGGACGCCCGTACAACCTTC. V usage is TRBV2 and J usage is TRBJ1-2; weak D call: TRBD1 (5 bases). The CDR3 is made up of 13 amino acids. Germline loops: CDR1 SNHLY, CDR2 FYNNEI. V gave up 3 bases and J gave up 14 bases, with 19 bases separating them.

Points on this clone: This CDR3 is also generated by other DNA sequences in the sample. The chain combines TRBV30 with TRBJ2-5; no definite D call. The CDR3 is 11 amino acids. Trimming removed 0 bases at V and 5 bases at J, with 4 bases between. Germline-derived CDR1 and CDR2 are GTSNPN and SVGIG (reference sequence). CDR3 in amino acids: CAWSVVETQYF. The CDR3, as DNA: TGTGCCTGGAGTGTAGTGGAGACCCAGTACTTC.

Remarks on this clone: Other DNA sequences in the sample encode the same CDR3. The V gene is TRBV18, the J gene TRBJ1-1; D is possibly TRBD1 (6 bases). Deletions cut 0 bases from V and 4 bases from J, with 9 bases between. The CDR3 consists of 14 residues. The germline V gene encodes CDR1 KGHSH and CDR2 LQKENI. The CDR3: CASSPPGGITEAFF. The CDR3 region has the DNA TGTGCCAGCTCACCACCAGGGGGAATCACTGAAGCTTTCTTT. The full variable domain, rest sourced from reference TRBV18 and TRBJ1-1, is NAGVMQNPRHLVRRRGQEARLRCSPMKGHSHVYWYRQLPEEGLKFMVYLQKENIIDESGMPKERFSAEFPKEGPSILRIQQVVRGDSAAYFCASSPPGGITEAFFGQGTRLTVV.

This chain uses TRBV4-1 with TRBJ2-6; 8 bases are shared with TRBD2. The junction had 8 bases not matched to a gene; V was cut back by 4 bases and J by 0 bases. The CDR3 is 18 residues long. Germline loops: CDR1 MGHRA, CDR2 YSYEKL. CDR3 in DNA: TGCGCCAGCAGCCTCGGGGGGGGCCATAGCTCTGGGGCCAACGTCCTGACTTTC. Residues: CASSLGGGHSSGANVLTF.

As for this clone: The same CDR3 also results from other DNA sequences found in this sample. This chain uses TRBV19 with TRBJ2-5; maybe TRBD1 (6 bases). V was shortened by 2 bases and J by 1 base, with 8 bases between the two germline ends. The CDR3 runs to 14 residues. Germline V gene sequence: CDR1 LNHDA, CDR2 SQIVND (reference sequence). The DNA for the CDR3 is TGTGCCAGTAGTATACTAGGGGGCCAAGAGACCCAGTACTTC. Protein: CASSILGGQETQYF.

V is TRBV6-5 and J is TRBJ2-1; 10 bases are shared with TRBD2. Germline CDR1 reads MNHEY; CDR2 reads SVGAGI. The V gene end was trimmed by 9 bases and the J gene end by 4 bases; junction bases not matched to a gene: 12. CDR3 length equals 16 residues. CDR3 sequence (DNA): TGTGCCAGTACTTACTCGGGGACTAGCGTGTACAATGAGCAGTTCTTC. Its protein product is CASTYSGTSVYNEQFF.

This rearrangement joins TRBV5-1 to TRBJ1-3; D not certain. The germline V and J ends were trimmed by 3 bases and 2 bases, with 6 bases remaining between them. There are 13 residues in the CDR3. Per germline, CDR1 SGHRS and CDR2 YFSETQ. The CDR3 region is CASSWTAGNTIYF. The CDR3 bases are TGCGCCAGCAGCTGGACCGCTGGAAACACCATATATTTT.

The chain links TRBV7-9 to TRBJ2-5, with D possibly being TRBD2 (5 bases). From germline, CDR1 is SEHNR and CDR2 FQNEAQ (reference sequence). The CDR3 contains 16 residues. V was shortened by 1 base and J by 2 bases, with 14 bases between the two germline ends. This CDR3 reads CASSLGVGVRQETQYF. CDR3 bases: TGTGCCAGCAGCTTAGGGGTCGGGGTGCGGCAAGAGACCCAGTACTTC.